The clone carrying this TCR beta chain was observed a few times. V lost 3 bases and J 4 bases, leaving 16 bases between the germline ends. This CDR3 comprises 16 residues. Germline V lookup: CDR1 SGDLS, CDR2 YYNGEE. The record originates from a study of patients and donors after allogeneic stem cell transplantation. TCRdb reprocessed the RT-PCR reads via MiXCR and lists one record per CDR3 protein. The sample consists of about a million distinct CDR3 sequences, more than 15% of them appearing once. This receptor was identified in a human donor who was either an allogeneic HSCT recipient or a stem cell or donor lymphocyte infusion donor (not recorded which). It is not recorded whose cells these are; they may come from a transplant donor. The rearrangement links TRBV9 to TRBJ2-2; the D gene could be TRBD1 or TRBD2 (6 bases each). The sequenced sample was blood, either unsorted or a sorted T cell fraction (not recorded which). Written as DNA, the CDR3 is TGTGCCAGCAGCGCCGGAGGGGGGTCGGTCACCGGGGAGCTGTTTTTT. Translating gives CASSAGGGSVTGELFF.